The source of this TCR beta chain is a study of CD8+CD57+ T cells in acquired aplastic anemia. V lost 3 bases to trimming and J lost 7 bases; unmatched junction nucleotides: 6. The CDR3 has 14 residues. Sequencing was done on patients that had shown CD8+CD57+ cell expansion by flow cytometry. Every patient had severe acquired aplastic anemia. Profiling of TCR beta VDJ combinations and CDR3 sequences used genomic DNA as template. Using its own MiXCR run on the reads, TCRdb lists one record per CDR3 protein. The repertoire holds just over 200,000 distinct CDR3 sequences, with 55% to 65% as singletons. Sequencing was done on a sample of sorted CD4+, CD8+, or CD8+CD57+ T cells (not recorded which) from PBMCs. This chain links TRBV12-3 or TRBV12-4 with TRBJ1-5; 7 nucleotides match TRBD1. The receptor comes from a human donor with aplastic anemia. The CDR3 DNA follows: TGTGCCAGCAGTTTGAGACAGGGAGAGCAGCCCCAGCATTTT. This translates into CASSLRQGEQPQHF.